These T cell receptor beta chains were read from a single sample in a study of shared clonotypes between healthy human individuals. Assay: immunoSEQ multiplex PCR; the TCRdb copy retains only in-frame clones and omits some. Among millions of clones listed, roughly 95% were seen once. Sequenced input: naive CD4+ T cells sorted from blood. Receptors originate from a man aged 18 to 30 in good health. Each CDR3 is given with its conserved first and last residue. Fields, in order: CDR3 length, J gene, clone size, V gene, CDR3 protein. Only part of the rows carry a size: once, few, many, or a class if the clone is expanded.

length: 16; J: TRBJ2-1; size: once; V: TRBV4-1; CDR3: CASSQSQGSAYNEQFF
length: 15; J: TRBJ2-7; size: NA; V: TRBV10-3; CDR3: CAIAALLAGSYEQYF
length: 15; J: TRBJ2-5; size: NA; V: TRBV28; CDR3: CASSLWVRVRGTQYF
length: 15; J: TRBJ1-1; size: NA; V: TRBV6-5; CDR3: CASRTAHPGATEAFF
length: 13; J: TRBJ2-2; size: NA; V: TRBV6-5; CDR3: CASSYTGFGELFF
length: 15; J: TRBJ1-2; size: NA; V: TRBV5-8; CDR3: CASSLEGQPNYGYTF
length: 15; J: TRBJ1-6; size: NA; V: TRBV21-1; CDR3: CAETPPSGDNSPLHF
length: 14; J: TRBJ2-7; size: NA; V: TRBV18; CDR3: CASSPYRGNYEQYF
length: 14; J: TRBJ2-1; size: NA; V: TRBV6-6; CDR3: CASTPFGPRNEQFF
length: 12; J: TRBJ2-7; size: NA; V: TRBV5-4; CDR3: CASSLGQYEQYF
length: 11; J: TRBJ1-1; size: NA; V: TRBV28; CDR3: CASGAGTEAFF
length: 15; J: TRBJ2-1; size: NA; V: TRBV4-1; CDR3: CASSQSRGSYNEQFF
length: 16; J: TRBJ1-1; size: NA; V: TRBV6-6; CDR3: CASRDWGGGMNTEAFF
length: 12; J: TRBJ2-1; size: NA; V: TRBV7-2; CDR3: CASSARASEQFF
length: 17; J: TRBJ2-1; size: NA; V: TRBV7-2; CDR3: CASSPPGLAGGTGEQFF
length: 16; J: TRBJ2-7; size: NA; V: TRBV14; CDR3: CASGSGINPLISEQYF
length: 14; J: TRBJ2-7; size: NA; V: TRBV18; CDR3: CASSPGRVVHEQYF
length: 13; J: TRBJ1-1; size: NA; V: TRBV19; CDR3: CASSVTGYTEAFF
length: 11; J: TRBJ2-7; size: NA; V: TRBV2; CDR3: CASSFIYEQYF
length: 13; J: TRBJ2-1; size: NA; V: TRBV30; CDR3: CAWSGLGANEQFF
length: 16; J: TRBJ2-7; size: NA; V: TRBV7-9; CDR3: CASSFQEGGSSYEQYF
length: 14; J: TRBJ2-5; size: NA; V: TRBV19; CDR3: CASSIWPGRETQYF
length: 15; J: TRBJ2-7; size: NA; V: TRBV7-9; CDR3: CASSLLDRETYEQYF
length: 15; J: TRBJ2-2; size: once; V: TRBV5-1; CDR3: CASSLDVQGAGELFF
length: 13; J: TRBJ1-5; size: NA; V: TRBV18; CDR3: CASSRDPNQPQHF
length: 17; J: TRBJ2-2; size: many; V: TRBV4-1; CDR3: CASSQSGLAQHGGELFF
length: 15; J: TRBJ1-5; size: NA; V: TRBV28; CDR3: CASSPDTGLYQPQHF
length: 13; J: TRBJ1-2; size: NA; V: TRBV5-1; CDR3: CASRPDSNYGYTF
length: 13; J: TRBJ2-1; size: once; V: TRBV10-3; CDR3: CAISESEGAQQFF
length: 14; J: TRBJ2-5; size: NA; V: TRBV5-6; CDR3: CASSLDSGRGTQYF
length: 16; J: TRBJ1-6; size: NA; V: TRBV7-9; CDR3: CASSSLTRTGNSPLHF
length: 16; J: TRBJ2-7; size: NA; V: TRBV15; CDR3: CATSGGLAGILGEQYF
length: 13; J: TRBJ1-5; size: NA; V: TRBV29-1; CDR3: CSVGDFTTGPQHF
length: 15; J: TRBJ2-7; size: NA; V: TRBV7-7; CDR3: CASSLGGVRTYEQYF
length: 14; J: TRBJ2-2; size: NA; V: TRBV5-1; CDR3: CASSLGGGTGELFF
length: 15; J: TRBJ2-5; size: NA; V: TRBV4-1; CDR3: CASSQDLNVQETQYF
length: 14; J: TRBJ1-1; size: NA; V: TRBV5-1; CDR3: CASSLLLMGTEAFF
length: 15; J: TRBJ1-5; size: NA; V: TRBV18; CDR3: CASSPGTGTNQPQHF
length: 15; J: TRBJ1-2; size: NA; V: TRBV7-2; CDR3: CASSFSKGKAYGYTF
length: 14; J: TRBJ1-4; size: NA; V: TRBV4-3; CDR3: CASSQERGLEKLFF
length: 15; J: TRBJ1-2; size: NA; V: TRBV12-5; CDR3: CASGLSHRSNYGYTF
length: 13; J: TRBJ2-7; size: NA; V: TRBV27; CDR3: CASRRGPSYEQYF
length: 14; J: TRBJ1-6; size: NA; V: TRBV7-6; CDR3: CASSFGQGGSPLHF
length: 16; J: TRBJ1-1; size: once; V: TRBV28; CDR3: CASRNPQGEGDTEAFF
length: 15; J: TRBJ1-5; size: few; V: TRBV27; CDR3: CASSGQGYSNQPQHF